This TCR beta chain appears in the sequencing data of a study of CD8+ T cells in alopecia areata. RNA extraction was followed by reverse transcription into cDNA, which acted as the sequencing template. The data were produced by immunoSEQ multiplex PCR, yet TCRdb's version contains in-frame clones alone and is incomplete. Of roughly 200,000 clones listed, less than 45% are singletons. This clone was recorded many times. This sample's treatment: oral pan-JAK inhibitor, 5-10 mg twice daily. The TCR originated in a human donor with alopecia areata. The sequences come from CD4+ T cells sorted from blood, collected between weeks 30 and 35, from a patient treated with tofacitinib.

The CDR3 reads CASSDPRTNTGELFF. The CDR3 nucleotides are TGTGCCAGCAGTGACCCGCGAACGAACACCGGGGAGCTGTTTTTT. The rearrangement links TRBV25-1 to TRBJ2-2; D remains ambiguous. Trimming removed 3 bases at V and 0 bases at J, with 8 bases between. Germline V gene sequence: CDR1 MGHDK, CDR2 SYGVNS. The CDR3 is made up of 15 amino acids.